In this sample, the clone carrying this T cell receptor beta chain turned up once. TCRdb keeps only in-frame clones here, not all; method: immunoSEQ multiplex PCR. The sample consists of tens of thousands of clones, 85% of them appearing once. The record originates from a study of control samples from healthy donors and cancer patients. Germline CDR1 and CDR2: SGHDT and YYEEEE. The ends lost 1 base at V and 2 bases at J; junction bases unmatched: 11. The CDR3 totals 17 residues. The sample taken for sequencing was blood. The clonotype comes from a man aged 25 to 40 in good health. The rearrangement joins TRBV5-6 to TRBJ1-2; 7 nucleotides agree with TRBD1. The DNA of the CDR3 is TGTGCCAGCAGCTTGCAGTCAAGGGACAGAGAAAACTATGGCTACACCTTC. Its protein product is CASSLQSRDRENYGYTF. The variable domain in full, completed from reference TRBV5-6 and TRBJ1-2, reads DAGVTQSPTHLIKTRGQQVTLRCSPKSGHDTVSWYQQALGQGPQFIFQYYEEEERQRGNFPDRFSGHQFPNYSSELNVNALLLGDSALYLCASSLQSRDRENYGYTFGSGTRLTVV.